The source of this T cell receptor (beta chain) is a study of T cell responses to AZD1222 COVID-19 vaccine. Overall study findings and caveats: Compared with day 0, the breadth and depth of the Spike-specific TCR repertoire rose significantly after two doses of AZD1222. Regions left unmutated in variants are reportedly the target of nearly half of spike-specific TCRs. Samples come after the peak T cell response, not at day 14.

For this clone: The antigen remains unidentified.

Assay: immunoSEQ multiplex PCR; the TCRdb copy retains only in-frame clones and omits some. The sample holds 150,000 or so clones, around 93% seen once. The TCR was taken from an adult who received the AZD1222 COVID-19 vaccine. Here the sequenced sample was peripheral blood, taken 28 days after the second AZD1222 dose.

In DNA, the CDR3 is TGTGCCTGGAGTCCATCTAGGTTCTCGGGGCAGTTCTTC. The encoded protein is CAWSPSRFSGQFF. This chain uses TRBV30 with TRBJ2-1; no clear D gene. The germline V gene has CDR1 GTSNPN and CDR2 SVGIG (reference sequence). With 2 bases removed from V and 12 bases from J, the gap between germline ends came to 17 bases. This CDR3 has 13 residues. The full variable domain, completed using reference TRBV30 and TRBJ2-1, is SQTIHQWPATLVQPVGSPLSLECTVEGTSNPNLYWYRQAAGRGLQLLFYSVGIGQISSEVPQNLSASRPQDRQFILSSKKLLLSDSGFYLCAWSPSRFSGQFFGPGTRLTVL.